This is a list of T cell receptor beta chains from one sample in a study of early stage breast cancer tumors. Produced via immunoSEQ multiplex PCR; TCRdb's table is partial and in-frame only. The sample includes 14,000 or so clones, roughly 83% of them seen just once. Sequencing was done on a sample of normal breast tissue next to the tumor. The receptor set was obtained from a person in their fifties with breast cancer. The CDR3 runs from the conserved cysteine through the conserved F or W. A D gene is named only where the DNA matches it firmly. Expanded clones get a size class; other rows say once, few or many, or leave the size out.

cdr3_length d_call j_call v_call clone_size cdr3_nt cdr3_aa
13 NA TRBJ1-1 TRBV6-5 NA TGTGCCAGCAGGGGACAACTCAACACTGAAGCTTTCTTT CASRGQLNTEAFF
15 TRBD2 TRBJ2-3 TRBV18 NA TGTGCCAGCTCACCCGGACTAGCGGAAACAGATACGCAGTATTTT CASSPGLAETDTQYF
13 NA TRBJ1-2 TRBV10-1 medium-sized TGCGCCAGCAGTGAGTACAGGAACTATGGCTACACCTTC CASSEYRNYGYTF
14 NA TRBJ1-1 TRBV7-9 NA TGTGCCAGCAGCTTGGCAGGATGGGCCTCTGAAGCTTTCTTT CASSLAGWASEAFF
16 NA TRBJ1-5 TRBV19 NA TGTGCCCTCGACCCGGGGACATCGTATAGCAATCAGCCCCAGCATTTT CALDPGTSYSNQPQHF
16 NA TRBJ2-5 TRBV19 NA TGTGCCAGTGCGGACGGACGAGGATTTGGTGCGGAGACCCAGTACTTC CASADGRGFGAETQYF
18 TRBD1 TRBJ1-5 TRBV19 few TGTGCCAGTGGTCCGGGTACAGGGGCCGGGGTAGGCAATCAGCCCCAGCATTTT CASGPGTGAGVGNQPQHF
15 NA TRBJ1-1 TRBV10-2 NA TGCGCCAGCAGTGACGCGTCAGGGAACGTGCGGGAAGCTTTCTTT CASSDASGNVREAFF
15 TRBD1 TRBJ1-4 TRBV6-1 NA TGTGCCAGCAGTGACGGACAGGGGGGAAATGAAAAACTGTTTTTT CASSDGQGGNEKLFF
17 TRBD1 TRBJ1-6 TRBV15 NA TGTGCCACCAGATCGGACAGGGTGCCCTTAGGGAATTCACCCCTCCACTTT CATRSDRVPLGNSPLHF
17 TRBD2 TRBJ2-3 TRBV4-3 NA TGCGCCAGCAGCCAAGAGACAACTAGCGGGATGACAGATACGCAGTATTTT CASSQETTSGMTDTQYF
16 TRBD2 TRBJ2-1 TRBV11-2 NA TGTGCCAGCAGCATCTCTAGCGGGAGGTCCTACAATGAGCAGTTCTTC CASSISSGRSYNEQFF
15 NA TRBJ1-5 TRBV7-9 NA TGTGCCAGCAGCCCGGGCCAGGATAGCAATCAGCCCCAGCATTTT CASSPGQDSNQPQHF
16 TRBD1 TRBJ1-2 TRBV9 few TGTGCCAGCAGCGCCGACGGAACAGGGGGACCCTATGGCTACACCTTC CASSADGTGGPYGYTF
17 TRBD2 TRBJ2-2 TRBV4-2 NA TGTGCCAGCAGCCAAGATTGGCTAGCGGGAGTCACCGGGGAGCTGTTTTTT CASSQDWLAGVTGELFF
15 NA TRBJ2-3 TRBV2 NA TGTGCCAGCAGTGGGGTCAGGGGGGGAACAGATACGCAGTATTTT CASSGVRGGTDTQYF
16 TRBD2 TRBJ2-3 TRBV19 once TGTGCCAGCTCGGGACTAGCGGGAGTTAGCACAGATACGCAGTATTTT CASSGLAGVSTDTQYF
15 NA TRBJ2-7 TRBV19 few TGTGCCAGTCCCACCGGGGAAAAGTTCTGGTGCGAGCAGTACTTC CASPTGEKFWCEQYF
14 NA TRBJ2-1 TRBV19 NA TGTGCCAGTAGTACGGCTAGCTGGGGCACTGAGCAGTTCTTC CASSTASWGTEQFF
13 TRBD1 TRBJ2-7 TRBV10-1 NA TGCGCCAGCAGTGACCCGACAGGGGACGAGCAGTACTTC CASSDPTGDEQYF
14 NA TRBJ1-4 TRBV4-2 NA TGTGCCAGCAGCCTTCGGACAGTAGGTGAAAAACTGTTTTTT CASSLRTVGEKLFF
18 TRBD1 TRBJ1-2 TRBV4-1 NA TGCGCCAGCAGCCAAGATAAATCGTTAACAGGGGGGATAAATGGCTACACCTTC CASSQDKSLTGGINGYTF
18 TRBD2 TRBJ2-3 TRBV5-1 NA TGCGCCAGCAGCTTGCCGGCTAGCGGGGGCTCTAGCACAGATACGCAGTATTTT CASSLPASGGSSTDTQYF
16 NA TRBJ2-4 TRBV10-2 NA TGCGCCAGCAGTGAAGGACTCTACCTAGCCAAAAACATTCAGTACTTC CASSEGLYLAKNIQYF
13 NA TRBJ2-5 TRBV18 NA TGTGCCAGCTCACCACCGGGGGAGGAGACCCAGTACTTC CASSPPGEETQYF
15 NA TRBJ2-5 TRBV6-1 few TGTGCCAGCAGGATGGGCGGGGTAGGTCAAGAGACCCAGTACTTC CASRMGGVGQETQYF
16 NA TRBJ2-3 TRBV9 NA TGTGCCAGCAGCGTAGAGACTAGAGGGATACAAGATACGCAGTATTTT CASSVETRGIQDTQYF
13 TRBD2 TRBJ2-1 TRBV10-3 once TGTGCCAACGCAGCGGGAATCGGGGATGAGCAGTTCTTC CANAAGIGDEQFF
15 TRBD2 TRBJ2-1 TRBV7-3 NA TGTGCCAGCAGCCTCCAACCGGGACTAGCGGGGGAGCAGTTCTTC CASSLQPGLAGEQFF
14 NA TRBJ2-1 TRBV7-9 NA TGTGCCAGCAGCTTAGGGAATCCTGGCAATGAGCAGTTCTTC CASSLGNPGNEQFF
14 TRBD2 TRBJ2-2 TRBV4-3 NA TGCGCCAGCAGCCACGAGCGGGAGTCCGGGGAGCTGTTTTTT CASSHERESGELFF
11 NA TRBJ1-2 TRBV30 NA TGTGCCTGGACGACTCACTATGGCTACACCTTC CAWTTHYGYTF
14 TRBD2 TRBJ2-1 TRBV9 NA TGTGCCAGCAGTGAAGCGGGGCTCTACAATGAGCAGTTCTTC CASSEAGLYNEQFF
15 NA TRBJ2-4 TRBV4-3 NA TGCGCCAGCAGCCAACATCGGGAGTTCAAAAACATTCAGTACTTC CASSQHREFKNIQYF
15 NA TRBJ1-3 TRBV18 NA TGTGCCAGCTCAACTACAGGGACCCAGCCAAACACCATATATTTT CASSTTGTQPNTIYF
17 TRBD2 TRBJ2-2 TRBV19 NA TGTGCCAGTACCTCTAGAGGGGCTAGCGGAAACACCGGGGAGCTGTTTTTT CASTSRGASGNTGELFF
16 TRBD1 TRBJ1-5 TRBV2 NA TGTGCCAGCAGTAATAGCCAGGGGGCACCTAATCAGCCCCAGCATTTT CASSNSQGAPNQPQHF
15 NA TRBJ1-6 TRBV28 NA TGTGCCAGCAGTTTACGTGCGGTTTTTAATTCACCCCTCCACTTT CASSLRAVFNSPLHF
14 NA TRBJ1-1 TRBV11-2 NA TGTGCCAGCAGCTTCCGGTCCCAGGGCACTGAAGCTTTCTTT CASSFRSQGTEAFF
14 NA TRBJ1-1 TRBV18 NA TGTGCCAGCTCACCACAGGAGTTGAACACTGAAGCTTTCTTT CASSPQELNTEAFF
16 NA TRBJ2-6 TRBV5-1 few TGCGCCAGCAGCTTGACACAGATCTCTGGGGCCAACGTCCTGACTTTC CASSLTQISGANVLTF
15 TRBD1 TRBJ2-7 TRBV5-1 NA TGCGCCAGCAGAGAGGGACAGGGGGTATCCTACGAGCAGTACTTC CASREGQGVSYEQYF
16 NA TRBJ2-3 TRBV10-2 NA TGCGCCAGCAGAGAACGTATTGCACTTAGCACAGATACGCAGTATTTT CASRERIALSTDTQYF
13 TRBD1 TRBJ1-2 TRBV7-2 few TGTGCCAGCAGCTTAGCTCAGGGGGGTGGCTACACCTTC CASSLAQGGGYTF
11 NA TRBJ1-1 TRBV30 NA TGTGCCTGGAGTACCCAAGTTGAAGCTTTCTTT CAWSTQVEAFF
18 TRBD2 TRBJ2-1 TRBV28 NA TGTGCCAGCAGTTTTGAGCTAGCGGGGGGGCCTCCAGGAAGTGAGCAGTTCTTC CASSFELAGGPPGSEQFF
16 NA TRBJ2-7 TRBV2 NA TGTGCCAGCAGTGAAAGCCGGGACATCCTCTCCTACGAGCAGTACTTC CASSESRDILSYEQYF
16 TRBD2 TRBJ2-3 TRBV7-8 once TGTGCCAGCAGCTCCAAGCGGGGACGTAGCACAGATACGCAGTATTTT CASSSKRGRSTDTQYF
15 NA TRBJ1-3 TRBV2 NA TGTGCCAGCAGTCGCGACCGGCGCTCTGGAAACACCATATATTTT CASSRDRRSGNTIYF
17 NA TRBJ2-3 TRBV7-2 NA TGTGCCAGCAGTCTCTCGACCAAAGGCTTGGTCCCAGATACGCAGTATTTT CASSLSTKGLVPDTQYF
15 TRBD2 TRBJ2-3 TRBV10-3 NA TGTGCCATCAGTGGTCTGGCCAGCGGGGACCCAACGCAGTATTTT CAISGLASGDPTQYF
14 NA TRBJ1-1 TRBV5-4 once TGTGCCAGCAGCCCCGGGACGGCGAACACTGAAGCTTTCTTT CASSPGTANTEAFF
14 TRBD1 TRBJ1-2 TRBV7-2 NA TGTGCCAGCAGCTTAGTCGGACAGGGACCTGGCTACACCTTC CASSLVGQGPGYTF
13 NA TRBJ2-5 TRBV18 NA TGTGCCAGCTCTACCATGGGCATAGAGACCCAGTACTTC CASSTMGIETQYF
14 TRBD2 TRBJ2-1 TRBV29-1 NA TGCAGCGTCCGAGTGGGAGGGGCCTACAATGAGCAGTTCTTC CSVRVGGAYNEQFF
12 NA TRBJ2-3 TRBV29-1 NA TGCAGCGCTCGAGAGGGCAGAGATACGCAGTATTTT CSAREGRDTQYF
16 NA TRBJ1-5 TRBV19 once TGTGCCAGTAGTACCGCACTTAGACGGCTCGAAAAGCCCCAGCATTTT CASSTALRRLEKPQHF
14 NA TRBJ2-7 TRBV28 NA TGTGCCAGCAGTCCGGTCGGGGGCTCCTACGAGCAGTACTTC CASSPVGGSYEQYF
16 NA TRBJ1-6 TRBV4-3 few TGCGCCAGCAGCCAAGGGGAGGGTCCCCCAAATTCACCCCTCCACTTT CASSQGEGPPNSPLHF